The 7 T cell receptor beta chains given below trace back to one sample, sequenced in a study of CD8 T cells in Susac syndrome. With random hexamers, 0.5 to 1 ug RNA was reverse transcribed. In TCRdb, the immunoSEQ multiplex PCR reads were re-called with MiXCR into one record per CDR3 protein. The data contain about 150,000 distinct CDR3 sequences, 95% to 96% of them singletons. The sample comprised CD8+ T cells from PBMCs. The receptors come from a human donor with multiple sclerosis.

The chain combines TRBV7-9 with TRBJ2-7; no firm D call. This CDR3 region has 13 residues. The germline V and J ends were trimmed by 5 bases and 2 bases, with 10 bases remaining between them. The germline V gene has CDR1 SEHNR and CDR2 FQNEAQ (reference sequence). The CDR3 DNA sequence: TGTGCCAGCAGCGCGGCGGTAGCCTACGAGCAGTACTTC. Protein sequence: CASSAAVAYEQYF. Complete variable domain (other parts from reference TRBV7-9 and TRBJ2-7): DTGVSQNPRHKITKRGQNVTFRCDPISEHNRLYWYRQTLGQGPEFLTYFQNEAQLEKSRLLSDRFSAERPKGSFSTLEIQRTEQGDSAMYLCASSAAVAYEQYFGPGTRLTVT.

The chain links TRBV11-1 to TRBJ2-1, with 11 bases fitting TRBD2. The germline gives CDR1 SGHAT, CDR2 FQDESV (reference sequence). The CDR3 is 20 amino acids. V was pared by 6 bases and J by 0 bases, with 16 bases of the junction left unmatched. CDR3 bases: TGTGCCAGCAGACCCACCACCCCACTAGCGGGGGTGACCTCCTACAATGAGCAGTTCTTC. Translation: CASRPTTPLAGVTSYNEQFF.

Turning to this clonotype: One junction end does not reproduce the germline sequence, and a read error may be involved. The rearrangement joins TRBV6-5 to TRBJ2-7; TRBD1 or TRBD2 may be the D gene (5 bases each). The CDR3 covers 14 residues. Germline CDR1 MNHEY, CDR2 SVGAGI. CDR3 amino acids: CAISESGSAYEQYF. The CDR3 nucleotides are TGTGCCATCAGTGAGTCAGGGAGCGCCTACGAGCAGTACTTC.

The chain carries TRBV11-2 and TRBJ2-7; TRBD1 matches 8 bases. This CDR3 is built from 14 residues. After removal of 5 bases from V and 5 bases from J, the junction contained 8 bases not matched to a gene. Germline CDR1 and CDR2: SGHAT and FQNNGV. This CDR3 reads CASSRRQGTHEQYV. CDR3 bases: TGTGCCAGCAGCCGACGACAGGGGACCCACGAGCAGTACGTC.

The CDR3, as DNA: TGTGCCAGCCCCGAGGGGTCTAGGGACCGCTCCTACGAGCAGTACGTC. Translating gives CASPEGSRDRSYEQYV. The chain couples TRBV12-3 or TRBV12-4 to TRBJ2-7; either TRBD1 or TRBD2 may supply D (5 bases each). The CDR3 is made up of 16 amino acids. The V gene lost 8 bases and the J gene lost 0 bases, with 20 bases spanning the gap.

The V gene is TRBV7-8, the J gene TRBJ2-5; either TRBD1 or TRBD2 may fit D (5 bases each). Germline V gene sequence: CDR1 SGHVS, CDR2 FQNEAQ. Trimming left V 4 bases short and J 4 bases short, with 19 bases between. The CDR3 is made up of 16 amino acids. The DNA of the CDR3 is TGTGCCAGCAGCTCAACCCCGGGGCAGGCGAGAGAGACCCAGTACTTC. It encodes CASSSTPGQARETQYF. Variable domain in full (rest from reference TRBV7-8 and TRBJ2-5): GAGVSQSPRYKVAKRGQDVALRCDPISGHVSLFWYQQALGQGPEFLTYFQNEAQLDKSGLPSDRFFAERPEGSVSTLKIQRTQQEDSAVYLCASSSTPGQARETQYFGPGTRLLVL.

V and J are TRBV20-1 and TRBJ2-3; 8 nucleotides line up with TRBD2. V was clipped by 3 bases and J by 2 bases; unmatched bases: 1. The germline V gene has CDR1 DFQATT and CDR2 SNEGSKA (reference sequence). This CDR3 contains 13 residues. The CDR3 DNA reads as TGCAGTGCTAGGCGGGGGGTCACAGATACGCAGTATTTT. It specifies CSARRGVTDTQYF.